This T cell receptor (beta chain) was identified in a study of cytomegalovirus exposure and HLA in healthy donors. This clone was counted only a few times. The antigen remains unidentified. Primers for the PCR totalled 60 Vbeta and 13 Jbeta. Method: immunoSEQ multiplex PCR; TCRdb's copy keeps in-frame clones and lacks some. The table has 50,000 or so clones, 81% seen once. All donors participated as healthy donors of bone marrow. Study results and caveats: Later analysis suggested links between common viral pathogens and several top significant clusters. There was a cluster of highly shared sequence variants that was likely a sequencing artifact. Presence/absence analyses treated sequencing depth as roughly uniform across donors.

Sequencing input: PBMCs. This receptor was identified in a boy younger than 18 in good health and CMV-seropositive.

This CDR3 is CASSPGQDEKLFF. The CDR3 DNA follows: TGTGCCAGCAGCCCCGGACAAGACGAAAAACTGTTTTTT. The genes are TRBV5-4 and TRBJ1-4, with D possibly matching TRBD1 (5 bases). The V end was cut by 4 bases, the J end by 8 bases, with 12 bases between. The V gene's germline CDR1 is SGHNT and CDR2 YYREEE (reference sequence). There are 13 residues in the CDR3.